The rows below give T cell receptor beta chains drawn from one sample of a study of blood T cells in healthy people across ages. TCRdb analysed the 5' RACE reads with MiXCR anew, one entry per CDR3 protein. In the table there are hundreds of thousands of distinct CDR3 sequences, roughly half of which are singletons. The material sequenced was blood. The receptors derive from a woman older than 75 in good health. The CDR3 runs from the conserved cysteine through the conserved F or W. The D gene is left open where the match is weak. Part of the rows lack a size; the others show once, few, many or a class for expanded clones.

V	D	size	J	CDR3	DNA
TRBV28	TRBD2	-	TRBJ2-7	CASSWDGRLEQYF	TGTGCCAGCAGTTGGGACGGGAGGCTCGAGCAGTACTTC
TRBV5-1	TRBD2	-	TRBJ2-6	CASSLNVVRGAGANVLTF	TGCGCCAGCAGCTTGAATGTTGTACGGGGGGCTGGGGCCAACGTCCTGACTTTC
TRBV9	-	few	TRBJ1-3	CASSVRSSGNTIYF	TGTGCCAGCAGCGTCAGAAGCTCTGGAAACACCATATATTTT
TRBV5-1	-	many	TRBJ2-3	CASSLGALYTDTQYF	TGCGCCAGCAGCTTGGGAGCGTTATACACAGATACGCAGTATTTT
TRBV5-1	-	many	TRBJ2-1	CASSLIPSHNEQFF	TGCGCCAGCAGCCTTATCCCCAGCCACAATGAGCAGTTCTTC
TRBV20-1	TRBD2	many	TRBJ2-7	CSARGGGRHSYEQYF	TGCAGTGCTAGAGGCGGGGGAAGACACTCCTACGAGCAGTACTTC
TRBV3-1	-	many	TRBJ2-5	CASSPYRETQYF	TGTGCCAGCAGCCCTTACCGGGAGACCCAGTACTTC
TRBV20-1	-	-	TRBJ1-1	CSATDSDRLNTEAFF	TGCAGTGCTACCGACTCGGACAGACTGAACACTGAAGCTTTCTTT
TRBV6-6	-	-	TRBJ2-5	CASSYSFRDFKETQYF	TGTGCCAGCAGTTACTCGTTTCGGGACTTTAAGGAGACCCAGTACTTC
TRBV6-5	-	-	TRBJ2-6	CASSYTQFSGASVLTF	TGTGCCAGCAGTTACACCCAGTTCTCTGGGGCCAGCGTCCTGACTTTC
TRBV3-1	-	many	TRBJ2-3	CASSLTSTTDTQYF	TGTGCCAGCAGCCTGACAAGTACCACAGATACGCAGTATTTT
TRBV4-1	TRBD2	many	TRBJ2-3	CASSLSGAITDTQYF	TGCGCCAGCAGCCTTAGCGGGGCGATCACAGATACGCAGTATTTT
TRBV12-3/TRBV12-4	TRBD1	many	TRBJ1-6	CASNARGTGGYSPLHF	TGTGCCAGCAATGCCCGAGGGACAGGGGGATATTCACCCCTCCACTTT
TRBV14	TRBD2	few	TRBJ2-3	CVSSQVIAGKTQYF	TGTGTCAGCAGCCAAGTCATAGCGGGGAAGACGCAGTATTTT
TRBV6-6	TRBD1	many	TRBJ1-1	CAGSNPGQGKAFF	TGTGCCGGGTCTAATCCGGGACAGGGAAAAGCTTTCTTT
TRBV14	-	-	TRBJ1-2	CASSPTVSYGYTF	TGTGCCAGCAGCCCGACGGTGAGCTATGGCTACACCTTC
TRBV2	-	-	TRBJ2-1	CASVPYNEQFF	TGTGCCAGCGTCCCCTACAATGAGCAGTTCTTC
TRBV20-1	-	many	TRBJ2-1	CSREGARKEQFF	TGCAGTCGGGAGGGGGCGCGAAAGGAGCAGTTCTTC
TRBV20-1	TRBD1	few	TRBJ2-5	CSANRDRERFQETQYF	TGCAGTGCGAACCGGGACAGGGAGCGGTTCCAAGAGACCCAGTACTTC
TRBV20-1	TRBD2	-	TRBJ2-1	CSATRPGGETKFF	TGCAGTGCTACCAGACCGGGAGGGGAGACCAAGTTCTTC
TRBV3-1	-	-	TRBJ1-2	CASSQDEGNYTF	TGTGCCAGCAGCCAAGATGAGGGAAACTACACCTTC
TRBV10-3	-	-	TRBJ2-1	CAMGDEQFF	TGTGCCATGGGAGATGAGCAGTTCTTC
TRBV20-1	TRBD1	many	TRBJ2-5	CSARGRQGLETQYF	TGCAGTGCTAGAGGTCGACAGGGATTGGAGACCCAGTACTTC
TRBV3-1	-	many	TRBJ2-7	CASSRTLGSYEQYF	TGTGCCAGCAGCCGGACCCTGGGCTCCTACGAGCAGTACTTC
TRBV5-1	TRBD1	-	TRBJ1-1	CASSIDRGPEAFF	TGCGCCAGCAGCATAGACAGGGGCCCTGAAGCTTTCTTT
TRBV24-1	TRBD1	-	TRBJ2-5	CATSTTDRYRGEQYF	TGTGCCACCAGTACTACGGACAGGTATAGGGGTGAGCAGTACTTC
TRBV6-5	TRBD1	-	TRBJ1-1	CASSPRTGGGTEAFF	TGTGCCAGCAGTCCAAGAACAGGGGGAGGCACTGAAGCTTTCTTT
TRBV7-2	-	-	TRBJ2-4	CASSPRDRNIQYF	TGTGCCAGCAGCCCCCGAGATCGGAACATTCAGTACTTC
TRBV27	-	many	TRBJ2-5	CASSLGFAVNQETQYF	TGTGCCAGCAGTTTGGGTTTTGCGGTGAACCAAGAGACCCAGTACTTC
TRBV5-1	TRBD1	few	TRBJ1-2	CASSWTGDGYGYTF	TGCGCCAGCAGCTGGACAGGTGACGGCTATGGCTACACCTTC
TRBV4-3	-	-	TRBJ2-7	CASSQVSTGGWYEQYF	TGCGCCAGCAGCCAAGTCAGCACAGGTGGTTGGTACGAGCAGTACTTC
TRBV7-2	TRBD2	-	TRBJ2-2	CASSLMRPGLAGAGELFF	TGTGCCAGCAGCTTAATGCGGCCGGGACTAGCGGGAGCCGGGGAGCTGTTTTTT
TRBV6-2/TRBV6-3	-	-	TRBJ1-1	CASSYEEGWPGTEAFF	TGTGCCAGCAGTTACGAGGAAGGGTGGCCAGGCACTGAAGCTTTCTTT
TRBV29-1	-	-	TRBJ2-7	CSVGRSPYEQYF	TGTAGCGTCGGACGGAGCCCATACGAGCAGTACTTC
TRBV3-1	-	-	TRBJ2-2	CASSSGTGSAGELFF	TGTGCCAGCAGCTCCGGAACCGGGAGCGCCGGGGAGCTGTTTTTT
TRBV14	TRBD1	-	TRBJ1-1	CASSLRQGSMNTEAFF	TGTGCCAGCAGCCTCAGACAGGGAAGTATGAACACTGAAGCTTTCTTT
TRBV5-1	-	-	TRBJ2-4	CASSVTGFPQNIQYF	TGCGCCAGCAGCGTTACAGGGTTTCCCCAAAACATTCAGTACTTC
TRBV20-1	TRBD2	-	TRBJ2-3	CSARGLVASGRTDTQYF	TGCAGTGCTAGGGGGTTAGTTGCTAGCGGGAGGACAGATACGCAGTATTTT
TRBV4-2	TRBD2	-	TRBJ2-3	CASSQERGGKTDTQYF	TGTGCCAGCAGCCAAGAACGGGGGGGGAAGACAGATACGCAGTATTTT
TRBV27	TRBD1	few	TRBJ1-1	CASSTGGWWNTEAFF	TGTGCCAGCAGTACAGGGGGCTGGTGGAACACTGAAGCTTTCTTT
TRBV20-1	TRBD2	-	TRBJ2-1	CSARDRAGAVNEQFF	TGCAGTGCTAGAGATCGGGCGGGAGCTGTGAATGAGCAGTTCTTC
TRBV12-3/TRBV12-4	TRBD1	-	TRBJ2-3	CASSLTTGGTDTQYF	TGTGCCAGCAGTTTAACGACAGGGGGGACAGATACGCAGTATTTT
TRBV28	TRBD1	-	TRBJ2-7	CASSVDRAYEQYF	TGTGCCAGCAGTGTCGACAGGGCCTACGAGCAGTACTTC
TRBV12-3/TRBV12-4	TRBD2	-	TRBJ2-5	CASSPLAVGETQYF	TGTGCCAGCAGTCCTCTAGCGGTAGGCGAGACCCAGTACTTC
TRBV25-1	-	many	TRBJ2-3	CASSESAFTDTQYF	TGTGCCAGCAGTGAATCCGCTTTCACAGATACGCAGTATTTT
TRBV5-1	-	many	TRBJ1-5	CASSRQGGDQPQHF	TGCGCCAGCAGCAGGCAGGGAGGGGATCAGCCCCAGCATTTT
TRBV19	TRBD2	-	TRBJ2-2	CASSKGTSGRRGTGELFF	TGTGCCAGTAGTAAGGGGACTAGCGGGAGAAGAGGGACCGGGGAGCTGTTTTTT